Listed below are T cell receptor beta chains from one sample, sequenced in a study of CD8 T cells in Susac syndrome. Each CDR3 protein is one row after TCRdb ran MiXCR on the immunoSEQ multiplex PCR reads. The sample lists about 150,000 distinct CDR3 sequences, around 94% occurring once. Input material: CD4+ T cells from PBMCs. The receptor set was obtained from a human donor in good health. CDR3s include the opening cysteine and the closing phenylalanine or tryptophan. A D gene is named only where the DNA matches it firmly. The size field is filled for only some rows; it gives once, few, many or a size class.

size,D,V,J,DNA,CDR3
.,TRBD2,TRBV20-1,TRBJ2-5,TGCAGTGCTAGTTTGGTGGGGACTAGCGGGATCGGGACCCAGTACTTC,CSASLVGTSGIGTQYF
.,TRBD1,TRBV3-1,TRBJ2-3,TGTGCCAGCAGCCAAGGAGACAGGGAACCCCGCACAGATACGCAGTATTTT,CASSQGDREPRTDTQYF
.,TRBD1,TRBV24-1,TRBJ1-1,TGTGCCACCAGTGAGGGGACAGGGGGCCGCGCTGAAGCTTTCTTT,CATSEGTGGRAEAFF
.,TRBD2,TRBV4-1,TRBJ2-2,TGCGCCAGCAGCCAAGGAGGACTAGCGGGAGTCGGTACCGGGGAGCTGTTTTTT,CASSQGGLAGVGTGELFF
.,.,TRBV7-6,TRBJ2-2,TGTGCCAGCAGCTTATACGAGGCGACCGGGGAGCTGTTTTTT,CASSLYEATGELFF
.,.,TRBV6-5,TRBJ2-1,TGTGCCAGCAGTTACGGAGCGGCTAGCTCCTACAATGAGCAGTTCTTC,CASSYGAASSYNEQFF
.,TRBD2,TRBV6-4,TRBJ2-3,TGTGCCAGCAGTCTAGCGGGAGGAAGCACAGATACGCAGTATTTT,CASSLAGGSTDTQYF
.,TRBD1,TRBV20-1,TRBJ2-3,TGCAGTGCCCAGCCCCAGACAGGGAGCACAGATACGCAGTATTTT,CSAQPQTGSTDTQYF
.,.,TRBV12-3/TRBV12-4,TRBJ2-3,TGTGCCAGCAGTTTAATGGGGAGCACAGATACGCAGTATTTT,CASSLMGSTDTQYF
.,TRBD1,TRBV27,TRBJ2-7,TGTGCCAGCAGTCCGGGACAGGGGATTGATCGGCAGTACTTC,CASSPGQGIDRQYF
.,TRBD2,TRBV9,TRBJ2-1,TGTGCCAGCAGCGTTGGACTAGCGGGAGATCTTTCCTACAATGAGCAGTTCTTC,CASSVGLAGDLSYNEQFF
.,TRBD1,TRBV4-1,TRBJ1-2,TGCGCCAGCAGCCAACGGACAGGGGGGTATGGCTACACCTTC,CASSQRTGGYGYTF
.,.,TRBV30,TRBJ2-1,TGTGCCTGGAGTGCCACGGGACTGCCAACCGATGAGCAGTTCTTC,CAWSATGLPTDEQFF
.,.,TRBV5-1,TRBJ1-1,TGCGCCAGCGGTAGGGGATGGGACACTGAAGCTTTCTTT,CASGRGWDTEAFF
.,.,TRBV15,TRBJ2-7,TGTGCCACCAGCAGAGAACCCACAGCCTACGAGCAGTACTTC,CATSREPTAYEQYF
few,TRBD1,TRBV6-5,TRBJ2-2,TGTGCCAGCAGAGGACAGGGGACCGGGGAGCTGTTTTTT,CASRGQGTGELFF
.,TRBD2,TRBV6-1,TRBJ2-2,TGTGCCAGCAGGAGGGCGGGAGACACCGGGGAGCTGTTTTTT,CASRRAGDTGELFF
.,.,TRBV18,TRBJ1-3,TGTGCCGGCCGACGGGACTCTGGAAACACCATATATTTT,CAGRRDSGNTIYF
.,.,TRBV13,TRBJ2-1,TGTGCCAGCAGCTTAGGGTGGCCGGGCCCGTGGCATGAGCAGTTCTTC,CASSLGWPGPWHEQFF
.,.,TRBV3-1,TRBJ1-2,TGTGCCAGCAGCCATCAGGGTCGTAGCTATGGCTACACCTTC,CASSHQGRSYGYTF
.,.,TRBV20-1,TRBJ1-1,TGCAGTGCTAGAGGGAGGTACACTGAAGCTTTCTTT,CSARGRYTEAFF
.,TRBD2,TRBV7-9,TRBJ2-1,TGTGCCAGCATTCTGGAACTAGCGGGAGTTTACAATGAGCAGTTCTTC,CASILELAGVYNEQFF
.,.,TRBV12-3/TRBV12-4,TRBJ1-3,TGTGCCTCCTTTGGGGCCGGAAACACCATATATTTT,CASFGAGNTIYF
.,.,TRBV5-1,TRBJ2-1,TGCGCCAGCAGCTTAATCAGCAAACGGAGCTCCTACAATGAGCAGTTCTTC,CASSLISKRSSYNEQFF
.,.,TRBV5-1,TRBJ1-3,TGCGCCAGCAGCTTGGAGGACGCCGGAAACACCATATATTTT,CASSLEDAGNTIYF
.,.,TRBV10-3,TRBJ2-1,TGTGCCATCAGAACCGGGACTGGAGGAGATGAGCAGTTCTTC,CAIRTGTGGDEQFF
.,.,TRBV5-1,TRBJ2-3,TGCGCCAGCAGCTTGGAAGGGTCTAGCACAGATACGCAGTATTTT,CASSLEGSSTDTQYF
.,.,TRBV12-3/TRBV12-4,TRBJ2-5,TGTGCCAGCAGTCTCGCTGGGGGAGAGACCCAGTACTTC,CASSLAGGETQYF
.,TRBD1,TRBV28,TRBJ2-7,TGTGCCAGCAGACCCGCCCTAACAGGGGCCGAGCAGTACTTC,CASRPALTGAEQYF
few,TRBD2,TRBV24-1,TRBJ2-1,TGTGCCACCAGTGATGCGCCCGGGACTAGCGGTTTTCAAGTCGATGAGCAGTTCTTC,CATSDAPGTSGFQVDEQFF
.,.,TRBV18,TRBJ2-7,TGTGCCAGCTCACCCGTTCCGGGAACCTACGAGCAGTACTTC,CASSPVPGTYEQYF
.,.,TRBV18,TRBJ2-7,TGTGCCAGCTCACCCCGACACGAATACGAGCAGTACTTC,CASSPRHEYEQYF
.,.,TRBV2,TRBJ2-3,TGTGCCAGCAGTGAAGGGGGGTACCGCACAGATACGCAGTATTTT,CASSEGGYRTDTQYF
.,.,TRBV9,TRBJ1-1,TGTGCCAGCAGCGTAGATCAGGTGAACACTGAAGCTTTCTTT,CASSVDQVNTEAFF
.,.,TRBV14,TRBJ1-1,TGTGCCAGCAGCCAAGAGTTAGGTCAGGGAGCTTTCTTT,CASSQELGQGAFF
once,TRBD1,TRBV12-3/TRBV12-4,TRBJ2-2,TGTGCCAGCAGCTCGCCCGGGACAGGGGGCCCCACCGGGGAGCTGTTTTTT,CASSSPGTGGPTGELFF
.,.,TRBV12-3/TRBV12-4,TRBJ2-7,TGTGCCAGCAGCCCCTCAACTACCTACGAGCAGTACTTC,CASSPSTTYEQYF
.,.,TRBV7-2,TRBJ1-5,TGTGCCAGCAGCTCTTTACAGGGTCCCCAGCCCCAGCATTTT,CASSSLQGPQPQHF
once,TRBD1,TRBV7-2,TRBJ1-2,TGTGCCAGCAGCCCTCAGACAGGGGTCTATGGCTACACCTTC,CASSPQTGVYGYTF
.,.,TRBV7-2,TRBJ2-7,TGTGCCAGCAGCTTAGCGGCGGAGACCTACGAGCAGTACTTC,CASSLAAETYEQYF
.,.,TRBV6-1,TRBJ2-7,TGTGCCAGCAGTCCCAAGGGACTCAGCTACGAGCAGTACTTC,CASSPKGLSYEQYF
once,TRBD1,TRBV27,TRBJ1-2,TGTGCCAGCAGTTTATCTCGATACCGGGACAGGGGGCGCATCTTAGAGTATGGCTACACCTTC,CASSLSRYRDRGRILEYGYTF
.,.,TRBV29-1,TRBJ2-1,TGCAGCGCCCAGACCGATAGCTCCTACAATGAGCAGTTCTTC,CSAQTDSSYNEQFF
.,.,TRBV12-3/TRBV12-4,TRBJ2-5,TGTGCCAGCAGTTTAACGTCCAGGCAAGAGACCCAGTACTTC,CASSLTSRQETQYF